One and the same sample provided the 30 T cell receptor beta chains below, sequenced in a study of CD8+ T cells in alopecia areata. Extraction and reverse transcription of RNA yielded cDNA as the sequencing template. Only in-frame clones appear in the TCRdb table, and some are missing; sequencing was by immunoSEQ multiplex PCR. Found here are about 130,000 clones, approximately 58% of them singletons; the top ten hold 3.5% to 5.5%. The sample was CD4+ T cells sorted from blood, taken at week 0. All receptors come from a human donor with alopecia areata.

The chain combines TRBV5-1 with TRBJ1-2; 9 bases align to TRBD1. The CDR3 is 15 residues long. V was pared by 4 bases and J by 5 bases, with 9 bases of the junction left unmatched. Germline loops: CDR1 SGHRS, CDR2 YFSETQ. CDR3 in amino acids: CASSLAGTGTYGYTF. The CDR3 DNA follows: TGCGCCAGCAGCCTCGCCGGGACAGGGACGTATGGCTACACCTTC. The variable domain in full, completed from reference TRBV5-1 and TRBJ1-2, reads KAGVTQTPRYLIKTRGQQVTLSCSPISGHRSVSWYQQTPGQGLQFLFEYFSETQRNKGNFPGRFSGRQFSNSRSEMNVSTLELGDSALYLCASSLAGTGTYGYTFGSGTRLTVV.

The V call is TRBV7-9, the J call TRBJ2-1; 13 nucleotides line up with TRBD2. Germline CDR1 reads SEHNR; CDR2 reads FQNEAQ (reference sequence). Germline trimming cut 5 bases from V and 5 bases from J; bases unmatched to any gene: 9. The CDR3 has 17 amino acids. DNA of the CDR3: TGTGCCAGCAGCCTGGGGACTAGCGGGGTCCCGGACAATGAGCAGTTCTTC. Residues: CASSLGTSGVPDNEQFF.

This clone was picked up a small number of times. The chain recombines TRBV10-3 with TRBJ2-7, with D uncertain. V dropped 10 bases and J dropped 7 bases, with 20 bases sitting between them. This CDR3 spans 13 amino acids. Germline CDR1 and CDR2: ENHRY and SYGVKD. The CDR3 region is CATSRDLGLEQYF. CDR3 coding DNA: TGTGCCACCTCCCGAGACTTGGGGTTGGAGCAGTACTTC.

CDR3 nucleotide sequence: TGTGCCAGCAGCTTACTAACTAGCGGGAGCACAGATACGCAGTATTTT. Amino acids: CASSLLTSGSTDTQYF. The chain combines TRBV7-9 with TRBJ2-3; 9 bases map to TRBD2. This CDR3 has 16 amino acids. Unmatched junction bases numbered 3, after V lost 2 bases and J lost 0 bases. Germline CDR1 SEHNR, CDR2 FQNEAQ (reference sequence). Combining the CDR3 with reference TRBV7-9 and TRBJ2-3 gives the whole variable domain DTGVSQNPRHKITKRGQNVTFRCDPISEHNRLYWYRQTLGQGPEFLTYFQNEAQLEKSRLLSDRFSAERPKGSFSTLEIQRTEQGDSAMYLCASSLLTSGSTDTQYFGPGTRLTVL.

The gene calls are TRBV7-2 and TRBJ2-7, with TRBD2 identical over 7 bases. The CDR3 is 13 residues long. Trimming removed 5 bases from V and 7 bases from J; junction bases left unmatched: 8. Germline V lookup: CDR1 SGHTA, CDR2 FQGNSA. The CDR3 sequence: CASSPRAGDEQYF. The CDR3 bases are TGTGCCAGCAGCCCCAGGGCGGGGGATGAGCAGTACTTC.

About this clone itself: A single base separates this from a much larger clone, so it may be a read error. CDR3 bases: TGCGGCGTTGACCAGGGGTTCGGCTCTGGGGCCAACGTCCTGACTTTC. Translating it yields CGVDQGFGSGANVLTF. The J gene is TRBJ2-6, the V gene TRBV29-1, with a tentative D call TRBD1 (6 bases). There are 16 residues in the CDR3. Germline V gives CDR1 SQVTM, CDR2 ANQGSEA.

The rearrangement joins TRBV5-1 to TRBJ1-5; 7 positions match TRBD1. CDR3 length equals 14 residues. The V gene's germline CDR1 is SGHRS and CDR2 YFSETQ. J gave up 7 bases and V 4 bases, and 8 bases lay outside the gene matches. The CDR3 protein is CASSPQGGGQPQHF. DNA for the CDR3: TGCGCCAGCAGCCCGCAGGGGGGAGGCCAGCCCCAGCATTTT.

This clone was picked up one time. The chain links TRBV4-1 to TRBJ2-2; D may be TRBD1 (5 bases). CDR3 size: 16 residues. Looked up from germline, CDR1 is MGHRA and CDR2 is YSYEKL. The V and J ends lost 2 bases and 3 bases respectively, with 13 bases between them. The CDR3 spells CASSQWGGPYTGELFF. The CDR3 nucleotides read TGCGCCAGCAGCCAATGGGGCGGCCCCTACACCGGGGAGCTGTTTTTT.

This chain joins TRBV7-2 and TRBJ2-6; D might be TRBD1 or TRBD2, each matching 5 bases. V lost 0 bases and J lost 2, with 8 bases in between. This CDR3 has 16 amino acids. The V gene's germline CDR1 is SGHTA and CDR2 FQGNSA. CDR3 DNA: TGTGCCAGCAGCTTAGCCTGGGGGACTGGGGCCAACGTCCTGACTTTC. Amino acids: CASSLAWGTGANVLTF. The full variable domain, in which reference TRBV7-2 and TRBJ2-6 provide the parts outside the CDR3, is GAGVSQSPSNKVTEKGKDVELRCDPISGHTALYWYRQSLGQGLEFLIYFQGNSAPDKSGLPSDRFSAERTGGSVSTLTIQRTQQEDSAVYLCASSLAWGTGANVLTFGAGSRLTVL.

This clone has only a few counts. The chain combines TRBV7-9 with TRBJ2-1; D not resolved. The V gene lost 7 bases and the J gene lost 8 bases, with 12 bases spanning the gap. CDR3 length: 12 residues. Germline V gene lookup returns CDR1 SEHNR and CDR2 FQNEAQ (reference sequence). The CDR3 here is CASMYVGYEQFF. CDR3 nucleotide sequence: TGTGCCAGCATGTACGTCGGGTATGAGCAGTTCTTC.

The CDR3 region is CASSLADGFRRSYEQYF. CDR3 nucleotides: TGTGCCAGCAGCTTGGCCGATGGGTTCCGAAGAAGCTACGAGCAGTACTTC. J is TRBJ2-7 and V is TRBV5-4; D gene ambiguous. V lost 0 bases to trimming and J lost 3 bases, with 19 bases between them. This CDR3 spans 17 amino acids. In germline, CDR1 is SGHNT, CDR2 YYREEE (reference sequence).

This rearrangement joins TRBV9 to TRBJ1-1, with D perhaps matching TRBD1 (5 bases). V lost 3 bases to trimming and J lost 5 bases, with 8 bases between them. The CDR3 is made up of 12 amino acids. Germline V lookup: CDR1 SGDLS, CDR2 YYNGEE. The CDR3 spells CASSARETEAFF. The CDR3 DNA reads TGTGCCAGCAGCGCCAGGGAGACTGAAGCTTTCTTT.

This sequence joins TRBV7-6 and TRBJ1-5, with D perhaps matching TRBD1 (5 bases). Germline values: CDR1 SGHVS, CDR2 FNYEAQ. The CDR3 contains 16 residues. Trimming pared 5 bases from V and 0 bases from J, leaving 14 bases between. Here the CDR3 reads CASSREGPYSNQPQHF. Here the CDR3 DNA reads TGTGCCAGCAGCCGCGAGGGGCCTTATAGCAATCAGCCCCAGCATTTT.

J is TRBJ2-1 and V is TRBV6-1, with 12 positions matching TRBD2. The CDR3 contains 15 residues. The germline gives CDR1 MNHNS, CDR2 SASEGT. The trim removed 6 bases at V and 10 bases at J, leaving 10 bases unmatched. The CDR3 region has the DNA TGTGCCAGCAGGTCCGCTAGCGGGGGGGCATACGAGCAGTTCTTC. Protein: CASRSASGGAYEQFF.

The chain combines TRBV29-1 with TRBJ1-1; D unresolved. V gave up 6 bases and J gave up 4 bases, with 15 bases separating them. Germline values: CDR1 SQVTM, CDR2 ANQGSEA. The CDR3 consists of 13 residues. Here the CDR3 DNA reads TGCAGCGTCGTACCTGGTGGAGGCACTGAAGCTTTCTTT. Translated, it gives CSVVPGGGTEAFF.

This clone was observed a few times. V and J are TRBV19 and TRBJ1-1; D gene unclear. V was cut by 5 bases and J by 0 bases, with 16 bases left in between. This CDR3 spans 16 amino acids. The germline CDR1 and CDR2 sequences are LNHDA and SQIVND (reference sequence). The CDR3 sequence is CASSLSEGFVNTEAFF. In nucleotides, the CDR3 is TGTGCCAGTAGTCTCTCGGAGGGATTTGTGAACACTGAAGCTTTCTTT. Complete variable domain (other parts from reference TRBV19 and TRBJ1-1): DGGITQSPKYLFRKEGQNVTLSCEQNLNHDAMYWYRQDPGQGLRLIYYSQIVNDFQKGDIAEGYSVSREKKESFPLTVTSAQKNPTAFYLCASSLSEGFVNTEAFFGQGTRLTVV.

This clone was picked up a small number of times. The chain employs TRBV4-1 and TRBJ1-1; perhaps TRBD1 as D (6 bases). Germline-derived CDR1 and CDR2 are MGHRA and YSYEKL. V was pared by 4 bases and J by 3 bases, with 15 bases between. The CDR3 totals 15 residues. The CDR3 protein is CASSPPTGLHTEAFF. Written as DNA, the CDR3 is TGCGCCAGCAGCCCACCGACAGGCCTACACACTGAAGCTTTCTTT.

This clone was seen only a few times. This rearrangement joins TRBV29-1 to TRBJ2-7, with 9 bases identical to TRBD2. Germline V CDR1 and CDR2: SQVTM, ANQGSEA. The CDR3 loop spans 12 amino acids. V lost 7 bases and J lost 2; bases outside the gene matches: 3. The CDR3 is CSAERGAYEQYF. The DNA for the CDR3 is TGCAGCGCCGAGCGGGGGGCCTACGAGCAGTACTTC.

The J gene is TRBJ2-5, the V gene TRBV29-1; 13 nucleotides match TRBD2. Germline V gives CDR1 SQVTM, CDR2 ANQGSEA. The CDR3 has 16 amino acids. With 5 bases clipped from V and 2 bases from J, the junction kept 8 bases outside the gene matches. In DNA, the CDR3 is TGCAGCGTTCAATTCGTGGGACTAGCGGGACAAGAGACCCAGTACTTC. As protein: CSVQFVGLAGQETQYF.

The chain has TRBV4-2 and TRBJ2-5, with D possibly TRBD1 on 5 matching bases. From germline, CDR1 is LGHNA and CDR2 YNFKEQ. Trimming took 0 bases from V and 2 from J, leaving 13 bases between them. The CDR3 extends over 16 amino acids. The chain's CDR3 is CASSQDVGQGQETQYF. Written as DNA, the CDR3 is TGTGCCAGCAGCCAAGATGTGGGGCAAGGACAAGAGACCCAGTACTTC.

The J gene is TRBJ1-2, the V gene TRBV6-5, with TRBD1 matching over 8 bases. CDR3 length: 13 amino acids. The V and J ends lost 6 bases and 8 bases, in that order; junction bases with no gene match: 8. The germline CDR1 and CDR2 sequences are MNHEY and SVGAGI. The CDR3 nucleotides are TGTGCCAGCAGATATCAGGGGGCCGGGGGCTACACCTTC. This codes for CASRYQGAGGYTF.

The rearrangement links TRBV5-1 to TRBJ2-7; no firm D call. The CDR3 length is 14 residues. CDR1 SGHRS and CDR2 YFSETQ come from the germline V gene. V gave up 6 bases and J gave up 3 bases, with 16 bases separating them. Here the CDR3 DNA reads TGCGCCAGCACGAAAGAAGGGTTATTCTACGAGCAGTACTTC. This codes for CASTKEGLFYEQYF. The entire variable domain, with the rest obtained from reference TRBV5-1 and TRBJ2-7, is as follows: KAGVTQTPRYLIKTRGQQVTLSCSPISGHRSVSWYQQTPGQGLQFLFEYFSETQRNKGNFPGRFSGRQFSNSRSEMNVSTLELGDSALYLCASTKEGLFYEQYFGPGTRLTVT.

This clone has just one count. The rearrangement joins TRBV18 to TRBJ2-7; TRBD1 matches at 8 bases. The CDR3 has 14 amino acids. CDR1 is KGHSH and CDR2 is LQKENI in the germline V gene. V was clipped by 0 bases and J by 4 bases; unmatched bases: 2. In DNA form, the CDR3 reads TGTGCCAGCTCACCACCGGACAGGGCGTACGAGCAGTACTTC. It is translated as CASSPPDRAYEQYF.

V gene TRBV27 combines with J gene TRBJ1-1; 8 bases align to TRBD1. The CDR3 extends over 14 amino acids. The J segment lost 4 bases and the V segment lost 8 bases, leaving 9 bases of the junction unmatched. Germline V gene sequence: CDR1 MNHEY, CDR2 SMNVEV (reference sequence). The CDR3 nucleotides read TGTGCCAGCTTCAACCGGGACAGGCCCACTGAAGCTTTCTTT. The encoded protein is CASFNRDRPTEAFF.

The chain links TRBV27 to TRBJ2-7, with 8 bases matching TRBD2. This CDR3 contains 16 residues. Germline V gives CDR1 MNHEY, CDR2 SMNVEV (reference sequence). V dropped 4 bases and J dropped 3; count of bases not matched to a gene: 11. The CDR3 protein is CASSSARASGHYEQYF. CDR3 in DNA: TGTGCCAGCAGTTCCGCGAGGGCTAGCGGGCACTACGAGCAGTACTTC.

This clone appeared a single time. The chain couples TRBV18 to TRBJ2-7; tentative D call: TRBD2 (5 bases). The assigned J gene may be wrong: the sequence end matches TRBJ2-5 better. This CDR3 has 15 amino acids. Germline V gives CDR1 KGHSH, CDR2 LQKENI. This CDR3 reads CASSPPASGGETQYF. The CDR3 nucleotides read TGTGCCAGCTCACCACCGGCGTCTGGCGGGGAGACCCAGTACTTC.

The chain has TRBV5-4 and TRBJ2-3, with no clear D. The germline V gene has CDR1 SGHNT and CDR2 YYREEE (reference sequence). There are 13 residues in the CDR3. Trimming cost V 1 base and J 1 base, with 4 bases left between them. For the CDR3, the DNA is TGTGCCAGCAGCTTGCGCGGCACAGATACGCAGTATTTT. Translation: CASSLRGTDTQYF.

This chain joins TRBV5-1 and TRBJ2-2; 7 nucleotides match TRBD1. The CDR3 runs 16 residues. The J segment lost 1 base and the V segment lost 4 bases, leaving 7 bases of the junction unmatched. The germline V gene encodes CDR1 SGHRS and CDR2 YFSETQ. The CDR3 loop is CASSPRQGMNTGELFF. DNA of the CDR3: TGCGCCAGCAGCCCGCGACAGGGTATGAACACCGGGGAGCTGTTTTTT.

The sample holds many counts of this clone. The rearrangement uses TRBV28 and TRBJ2-4; 7 bases fit TRBD1. Losses at the gene ends were 8 bases for V and 0 bases for J; bases not matched to a gene: 10. The CDR3 runs 16 residues. Germline CDR1 reads MDHEN; CDR2 reads SYDVKM. CDR3 bases: TGTGCCAGCGGATCGGGACAGAGGCTAGCCAAAAACATTCAGTACTTC. It yields the protein CASGSGQRLAKNIQYF.

The chain couples TRBV5-4 to TRBJ2-1, with a weak D call TRBD1 (5 bases). This CDR3 has 13 residues. Looked up from germline, CDR1 is SGHNT and CDR2 is YYREEE (reference sequence). V was pared by 7 bases and J by 5 bases, with 13 bases between. The CDR3 nucleotides read TGTGCCAGCGCGCAGGGTCAGAACAATGAGCAGTTCTTC. Translation: CASAQGQNNEQFF.